The 14 T cell receptor beta chains below all came from one sample that was sequenced in a study of cytomegalovirus exposure and HLA in healthy donors. With 60 Vbeta and 13 Jbeta primers, the PCR was carried out. Some clones are missing from TCRdb's copy, which holds only in-frame ones; the method was immunoSEQ multiplex PCR. The profile covers more than 95,000 clones, with around 80% appearing a single time and about 11% taken by the ten largest. Material for sequencing was PBMCs. Every receptor here comes from a man aged 25-45 years in good health and CMV-seropositive.

The chain couples TRBV28 to TRBJ1-5, with D tentatively TRBD1 (6 bases). Germline V gene data show CDR1 as MDHEN and CDR2 as SYDVKM. There are 14 residues in the CDR3. V lost 7 bases to trimming and J lost 7 bases, with 17 bases between them. CDR3 sequence: CASKQGGQSQPQHF. CDR3 DNA: TGTGCCAGCAAACAGGGTGGACAATCACAGCCCCAGCATTTT.

J is TRBJ1-3 and V is TRBV29-1; possibly TRBD1 for D (5 bases). Germline CDR1 SQVTM, CDR2 ANQGSEA. V dropped 3 bases and J dropped 3 bases, with 9 bases sitting between them. The CDR3 runs 13 residues. In nucleotides, the CDR3 is TGCAGCGTTGATGGCGGGGGTGGAAACACCATATATTTT. Protein product: CSVDGGGGNTIYF. The full variable domain, in which reference TRBV29-1 and TRBJ1-3 provide the parts outside the CDR3, is SAVISQKPSRDICQRGTSLTIQCQVDSQVTMMFWYRQQPGQSLTLIATANQGSEATYESGFVIDKFPISRPNLTFSTLTVSNMSPEDSSIYLCSVDGGGGNTIYFGEGSWLTVV.

In DNA form, the CDR3 reads TGTGCCAGCAGCCCCAGGGACAGGGGCCATCATGGCTACACCTTC. It is translated as CASSPRDRGHHGYTF. The genes are TRBV13 and TRBJ1-2; 10 positions match TRBD1. Germline V lookup: CDR1 PRHDT, CDR2 FYEKMQ (reference sequence). The CDR3 totals 15 residues. Germline trimming cut 5 bases from V and 6 bases from J; bases unmatched to any gene: 9.

CDR3 sequence (DNA): TGTGCCAGCAGTCCCACGAAAACCGGGGGTTATGGCTACACCTTC. This translates into CASSPTKTGGYGYTF. The gene calls are TRBV27 and TRBJ1-2; a weak D match, TRBD1 (5 bases). Germline V lookup: CDR1 MNHEY, CDR2 SMNVEV (reference sequence). The CDR3 length is 15 residues. The V and J ends lost 5 bases and 5 bases respectively, with 18 bases between them.

This sequence joins TRBV7-9 and TRBJ2-7; 7 positions match TRBD2. Unmatched junction bases numbered 8, after V lost 4 bases and J lost 2 bases. Germline CDR1 is SEHNR and CDR2 is FQNEAQ (reference sequence). This CDR3 contains 15 residues. As DNA, the CDR3 is TGTGCCAGCAGCTCGCCCGGACTAGGGACCTACGAGCAGTACTTC. Its translation: CASSSPGLGTYEQYF.

The gene calls are TRBV25-1 and TRBJ2-1; tentatively, D is TRBD2 (6 bases). Germline-derived CDR1 and CDR2 are MGHDK and SYGVNS. This CDR3 has 15 residues. V was trimmed by 4 bases and J by 3 bases, leaving 13 bases between them. The CDR3 protein is CASSVGGGNYNEQFF. DNA for the CDR3: TGTGCCAGCAGTGTGGGTGGCGGGAACTACAATGAGCAGTTCTTC. The variable domain in full, completed from reference TRBV25-1 and TRBJ2-1, reads EADIYQTPRYLVIGTGKKITLECSQTMGHDKMYWYQQDPGMELHLIHYSYGVNSTEKGDLSSESTVSRIRTEHFPLTLESARPSHTSQYLCASSVGGGNYNEQFFGPGTRLTVL.

This clone is deemed medium-sized (0.01 to 0.1%). CDR3 sequence: CASSDSDRGNQPQHF. CDR3 bases: TGTGCCAGCAGTGATTCTGACAGGGGCAATCAGCCCCAGCATTTT. The J gene is TRBJ1-5, the V gene TRBV25-1; 7 bases line up with TRBD1. The J segment lost 2 bases and the V segment lost 3 bases, leaving 4 bases of the junction unmatched. Germline V lookup: CDR1 MGHDK, CDR2 SYGVNS. This CDR3 is built from 15 residues.

J is TRBJ1-2 and V is TRBV9; 10 bases fit TRBD1. The CDR3 contains 15 residues. CDR1 and CDR2 (germline): SGDLS, YYNGEE. The trim removed 4 bases at V and 6 bases at J, leaving 9 bases unmatched. The CDR3 nucleotides read TGTGCCAGCAGCACCCGGGACAGGGGCCTCGATGGCTACACCTTC. This encodes CASSTRDRGLDGYTF.

The chain employs TRBV29-1 and TRBJ2-2; D not resolved. The V end was cut by 3 bases, the J end by 4 bases, with 9 bases between. Germline assignment: CDR1 SQVTM and CDR2 ANQGSEA. The CDR3 covers 13 residues. The CDR3 loop reads CSVEIASTGELFF. DNA of the CDR3: TGCAGCGTTGAGATAGCTTCCACCGGGGAGCTGTTTTTT.

The chain recombines TRBV4-3 with TRBJ2-7; possible D gene TRBD2, 5 bases. V gave up 1 base and J gave up 0 bases, with 10 bases separating them. The CDR3 is 15 amino acids. Germline V gene lookup returns CDR1 LGHNA and CDR2 YSLEER. The CDR3 loop is CASSQVTGFSYEQYF. CDR3 coding DNA: TGCGCCAGCAGCCAAGTCACGGGATTCTCCTACGAGCAGTACTTC.

Only a few counts were recorded for this clone. The chain carries TRBV5-1 and TRBJ2-7; 9 bases fit TRBD1. This CDR3 region has 16 residues. Trimming removed 0 bases from V and 0 bases from J; junction bases left unmatched: 4. Germline CDR1 reads SGHRS; CDR2 reads YFSETQ. CDR3 nucleotide sequence: TGCGCCAGCAGCTTGGTTGGGACAGGGCTCTCCTACGAGCAGTACTTC. Translated: CASSLVGTGLSYEQYF.

The CDR3 sequence is CASSPRRDSYSYEQYF. The CDR3 bases are TGTGCCAGCAGCCCAAGACGGGACAGCTACTCCTACGAGCAGTACTTC. The V call is TRBV11-2, the J call TRBJ2-7; 7 bases are a match to TRBD1. Trimming cost V 5 bases and J 0 bases; bases outside gene matches: 10. This CDR3 comprises 16 residues. From germline, CDR1 is SGHAT and CDR2 FQNNGV.

This clone was seen only once. The chain carries TRBV28 and TRBJ2-4; D perhaps matches TRBD2 (6 bases). V was clipped by 3 bases and J by 7 bases, with 13 bases between them. Germline-derived CDR1 and CDR2 are MDHEN and SYDVKM. The CDR3 covers 14 residues. The CDR3 region is CASSFPAGWNIQYF. The CDR3, as DNA: TGTGCCAGCAGTTTCCCGGCGGGATGGAACATTCAGTACTTC.

A few counts support this clone. The chain couples TRBV5-1 to TRBJ2-5; the D gene is possibly TRBD2 (5 bases). The CDR3 loop spans 11 amino acids. Trimming took off 6 bases at V and 5 bases at J, with 8 bases between the two ends. In germline, CDR1 is SGHRS, CDR2 YFSETQ. CDR3 DNA sequence: TGCGCCAGCACCTGGAGGGAGACCCAGTACTTC. Amino acid sequence: CASTWRETQYF.